One sample yielded the 14 T cell receptor beta chains listed below, sequenced in a study of molecular identifiers for immune sequencing clone quantification (dated by TCRdb to the late 2010s). Library method: PCR. TCRdb lists the instrument as Illumina HiSeq 4000. TCRdb trimmed public reads at Q25 via fastp, called clones via MiXCR and kept in-frame beta chains. CDR3 protein sequences are deduplicated, and each keeps its most common genes and DNA. The sample yields more than 250,000 distinct CDR3 sequences; 20% to 25% were counted once. The ten largest clonotypes hold 0.81% of the sample. Specimen: naive CD8+ T cells from blood, with Jurkat cell RNA spiked in. In the paper's terms, the cell subset or site label means: FACS-sorted CD8+CD4-CCR7+CD45RA+ naive T cells. The receptor set was obtained from a human donor in good health. Some libraries in this study had Jurkat cell RNA spiked in.

This clonotype has just a few counts. A much larger clone is a single base away; this may be a read error. The chain employs TRBV5-1 and TRBJ1-1; 8 nucleotides agree with TRBD1. The CDR3 runs to 16 residues. Germline V gives CDR1 SGHRS, CDR2 YFSETQ. The V gene end was trimmed by 4 bases and the J gene end by 3 bases; junction bases not matched to a gene: 11. CDR3 in DNA: TGCGCCAGCAGCGCCGCCCGACAGGGGTCATACACTGAAGCTTTCTTT. Protein product: CASSAARQGSYTEAFF.

This clonotype was seen only a few times. V usage is TRBV19 and J usage is TRBJ2-7; TRBD2 matches 9 bases. This CDR3 contains 17 residues. Trimming at V came to 3 bases and at J to 0 bases, leaving 9 bases not matched to a gene. Germline CDR1 LNHDA, CDR2 SQIVND (reference sequence). The CDR3 DNA reads TGTGCCAGTAGTATTTCCAGCGGGGGGCCGATCTCCTACGAGCAGTACTTC. It yields the protein CASSISSGGPISYEQYF.

This clonotype was recorded many times. This sequence joins TRBV9 and TRBJ2-1; TRBD2 aligns across 10 bases. There are 15 residues in the CDR3. Germline loops: CDR1 SGDLS, CDR2 YYNGEE. Trimming removed 0 bases from V and 10 bases from J; junction bases left unmatched: 7. Written as DNA, the CDR3 is TGTGCCAGCAGCGTAGAAGATCTAGCGGGGGAGGAGCAGTTCTTC. This encodes CASSVEDLAGEEQFF.

This clonotype has only a few counts. V and J are TRBV19 and TRBJ2-2; either TRBD1 or TRBD2 may fit D (5 bases each). Trimming shortened V by 3 bases and J by 4 bases, and 18 bases separated the two germline ends. The CDR3 is made up of 17 amino acids. From germline, CDR1 is LNHDA and CDR2 SQIVND (reference sequence). The CDR3 reads CASSIGTRGRGTGELFF. As DNA, the CDR3 is TGTGCCAGTAGTATCGGTACCCGGGGCCGGGGCACCGGGGAGCTGTTTTTT.

The rearrangement links TRBV6-1 to TRBJ2-3; 12 positions agree with TRBD1. CDR1 is MNHNS, CDR2 SASEGT, per germline. V was clipped by 1 base and J by 6 bases; unmatched bases: 8. This CDR3 comprises 17 residues. Here the CDR3 reads CASSEDLGQGAVDTQYF. DNA for the CDR3: TGTGCCAGCAGTGAAGATTTGGGACAGGGGGCAGTGGATACGCAGTATTTT.

This clonotype was detected ten times or more. The chain uses TRBV29-1 and TRBJ1-1, with D unclear. The CDR3 spans 14 residues. Per the germline V gene, CDR1 is SQVTM and CDR2 is ANQGSEA. Trimming stripped 0 bases from V and 6 bases from J, with 14 bases between. This CDR3 is CSVEEVGVTAEAFF. The CDR3 nucleotides read TGCAGCGTTGAAGAAGTCGGGGTTACGGCTGAAGCTTTCTTT.

This clonotype showed up many times. The CDR3: CSAKRDRNDYGYTF. The DNA of the CDR3 is TGCAGTGCTAAAAGGGACAGGAACGACTATGGCTACACCTTC. The chain combines TRBV20-1 with TRBJ1-2, with 8 bases lining up with TRBD1. Germline CDR1 is DFQATT and CDR2 is SNEGSKA (reference sequence). The ends lost 4 bases at V and 3 bases at J; junction bases unmatched: 7. This CDR3 spans 14 amino acids.

With regard to this clonotype: This sequence may be a read error, since a much larger clone differs from it by one base. This chain uses TRBV29-1 with TRBJ2-1, with D unclear. There are 11 residues in the CDR3. Looked up from germline, CDR1 is SQVTM and CDR2 is ANQGSEA. CDR3 in DNA: TGCAGCGTTGAAGATTACAGTGAGCAGTTCTTC. It encodes CSVEDYSEQFF.

This clonotype has ten or more counts. In DNA form, the CDR3 reads TGTGCCAGTAGTATCAGGTCAGCCTACAATGAGCAGTTCTTC. Translation gives CASSIRSAYNEQFF. The chain employs TRBV19 and TRBJ2-1; no definite D call. Trimming stripped 3 bases from V and 2 bases from J, with 8 bases between. The CDR3 consists of 14 residues. The germline V gene encodes CDR1 LNHDA and CDR2 SQIVND (reference sequence).

This clonotype was observed at least ten times. The V gene is TRBV19, the J gene TRBJ2-7; 7 bases map to TRBD1. The CDR3 contains 13 residues. V was clipped by 4 bases and J by 7 bases; unmatched bases: 7. Germline V CDR1 and CDR2: LNHDA, SQIVND (reference sequence). The CDR3 DNA follows: TGTGCCAGTAGTACCGGGACAGCCGAGGAGCAGTACTTC. Translation: CASSTGTAEEQYF.

In this sample, this clonotype turned up a few times. The chain combines TRBV18 with TRBJ2-3; perhaps TRBD2 as D (5 bases). The CDR3 runs 16 residues. The ends were cut back, 6 bases at V and 0 bases at J, with 16 bases in the middle. CDR1 and CDR2 (germline): KGHSH, LQKENI. CDR3 coding DNA: TGTGCCAGCTCTCAATCGAGGGTCGCTAGCACAGATACGCAGTATTTT. Translated: CASSQSRVASTDTQYF.

V gene TRBV12-3 or TRBV12-4 combines with J gene TRBJ2-1; 10 bases align to TRBD2. Losses at the gene ends were 6 bases for V and 9 bases for J; bases not matched to a gene: 14. The CDR3 has 16 amino acids. The DNA for the CDR3 is TGTGCCAGCAGCCCAGGAGAGCGGGGGGGCCTAGGTGAGCAGTTCTTC. Its protein is CASSPGERGGLGEQFF.

About this clonotype: A read error may be the cause here, since a much bigger clone is one base away. In DNA form, the CDR3 reads TGTGCCAGCAGCAAGGGGGGTCTCGCGGACTACACAGATGCGCAGTATTTT. Translating gives CASSKGGLADYTDAQYF. The rearrangement joins TRBV14 to TRBJ2-3; TRBD1 or TRBD2 may be the D gene (6 bases each). The CDR3 is 17 residues long. CDR1 SGHDN and CDR2 FVKESK come from the germline V gene. Complete variable domain (other parts from reference TRBV14 and TRBJ2-3): EAGVTQFPSHSVIEKGQTVTLRCDPISGHDNLYWYRRVMGKEIKFLLHFVKESKQDESGMPNNRFLAERTGGTYSTLKVQPAELEDSGVYFCASSKGGLADYTDAQYFGPGTRLTVL.

This clonotype has a count of ten or more. The V call is TRBV28, the J call TRBJ2-5; 9 bases fit TRBD1. After removal of 3 bases from V and 0 bases from J, the junction contained 2 bases not matched to a gene. This CDR3 contains 15 residues. The germline gives CDR1 MDHEN, CDR2 SYDVKM. CDR3 sequence reads: CASSLDRGHQETQYF. CDR3 coding DNA: TGTGCCAGCAGTTTGGACAGGGGACACCAAGAGACCCAGTACTTC.